Here is one TCR beta chain with its context. This sample was included in a study of cytomegalovirus exposure and HLA in healthy donors. Primers included in the PCR were 60 Vbeta and 13 Jbeta primers. Sequencing was performed with immunoSEQ multiplex PCR; in TCRdb, only in-frame clones are kept and a portion is missing. This sample's clone table lists 110,000 to 150,000 clones. Though probably carrying unrecorded immune exposures, donors were nominally healthy at sampling. With 1 base clipped from V and 7 bases from J, the junction kept 9 bases outside the gene matches. Germline V CDR1 and CDR2: SGHDN, FVKESK. The CDR3 totals 15 residues.

This TCR was recovered from a male donor in good health and CMV-seronegative. Material: PBMCs. The chain links TRBV14 to TRBJ1-2, with 7 bases identical to TRBD1. CDR3 in DNA: TGTGCCAGCAGCCAAGTGCACGGACAGGTCTTTGGCTACACCTTC. It specifies CASSQVHGQVFGYTF. Variable domain in full (rest from reference TRBV14 and TRBJ1-2): EAGVTQFPSHSVIEKGQTVTLRCDPISGHDNLYWYRRVMGKEIKFLLHFVKESKQDESGMPNNRFLAERTGGTYSTLKVQPAELEDSGVYFCASSQVHGQVFGYTFGSGTRLTVV.